A selection of T cell receptor beta chains follows, all from one sample in a study of T cell responses to AZD1222 COVID-19 vaccine. The table came from immunoSEQ multiplex PCR; TCRdb's copy has only in-frame clones and leaves some out. Found here are some 150,000 clones, roughly nine tenths of them singletons; the top ten hold under 2%. The sample was peripheral blood, taken 28 days after the second AZD1222 dose. The source of these receptors is an adult who received the AZD1222 COVID-19 vaccine. The CDR3 runs from the conserved cysteine through the conserved F or W.

CDR3aa	v_gene	j_gene
CASSAPGTGSYNEQFF	TRBV28	TRBJ2-1
CASSQERVRGVDTEAFF	TRBV3-1/TRBV3-2	TRBJ1-1
CASSTRPQRGETQYF	TRBV9	TRBJ2-5
CASRLASGSSLLVYNEQFF	TRBV12-2	TRBJ2-1
CSASSGNYNEQFF	TRBV29-1	TRBJ2-1
CASSPWDRAWEETQYF	TRBV5-6	TRBJ2-5
CAWSRGPNTGELFF	TRBV30	TRBJ2-2
CASSLGGEQGHGYTF	TRBV5-8	TRBJ1-2
CASSLGQGDNYGYTF	TRBV4-1	TRBJ1-2
CASSLAHPSGRSDTQYF	TRBV7-2	TRBJ2-3
CASSIEIRGHQPQHF	TRBV19	TRBJ1-5